This TCR beta chain was captured in a study of Ad26.COV2.S vaccination and SARS-CoV-2 variants. Study results and limitations: Substantial breadth in spike-specific CD8+ and CD4+ T cell responses was reportedly seen after vaccination. Similar non-spike TCR breadth was observed in recipients of vaccine and of placebo.

Noted treatment: 19 received Ad26.COV2.S at low or high dose, single or two shots; several received placebo; per-sample allocation not given. Sampling was performed 63 days after the first vaccine or placebo injection. On this clone itself: Its specificity is not known.

The assay was immunoSEQ multiplex PCR, and TCRdb's table has in-frame clones only and misses some. The repertoire holds under 600,000 clones, with 89% as singletons. The V end lost 6 bases, the J end lost 7 bases, and 15 bases lay between the germline ends. This CDR3 is 13 amino acids long. This receptor was taken from a person aged 18-65 years who received the Ad26.COV2.S COVID-19 vaccine or a placebo. The input for sequencing was peripheral blood, taken in a trial of Ad26.COV2.S vaccine versus placebo. The V call is TRBV12-3 or TRBV12-4, the J call TRBJ1-2; D remains ambiguous. The CDR3 nucleotides are TGTGCCAGCAGCCAACCCCCTGATCCTGGCTACACCTTC. This translates into CASSQPPDPGYTF.